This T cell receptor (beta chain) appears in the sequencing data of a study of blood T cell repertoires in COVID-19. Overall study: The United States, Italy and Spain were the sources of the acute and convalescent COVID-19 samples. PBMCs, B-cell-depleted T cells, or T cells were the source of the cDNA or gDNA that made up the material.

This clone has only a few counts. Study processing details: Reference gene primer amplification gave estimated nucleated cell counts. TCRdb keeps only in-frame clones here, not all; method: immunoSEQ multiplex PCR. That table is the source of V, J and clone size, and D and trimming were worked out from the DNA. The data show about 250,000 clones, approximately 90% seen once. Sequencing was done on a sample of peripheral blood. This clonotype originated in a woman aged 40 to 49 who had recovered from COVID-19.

CDR3 nucleotide sequence: TGTGCCAGCACCCCGGGCGCGACCTACTATGGCTACACCTTC. It specifies CASTPGATYYGYTF. V gene TRBV6-2 or TRBV6-3 combines with J gene TRBJ1-2, with unresolved D. The CDR3 has 14 amino acids. Germline values: CDR1 MNHEY, CDR2 SVGEGT. Trimming left V 7 bases short and J 3 bases short, with 15 bases between.